A single sample is the source of the 12 T cell receptor beta chains below, sequenced in a study of blood T cell repertoires in COVID-19 (dated by TCRdb to 2020 to 2022). Library preparation was by the immunoSEQ multiplex PCR assay. TCRdb holds this immuneACCESS table with in-frame rearrangements only. Some clones are missing; in checked studies, unresolved V genes explain under half, and the rest has no known cause. Present in this sample are about 26,000 clones, roughly 90% of which were seen just once. The top ten clonotypes cover 2.5% to 3% of the sample. Sequencing was done on a sample of peripheral blood. These receptors came from a human donor in a cohort sampled during active COVID-19.

The J gene is TRBJ1-2, the V gene TRBV4-1; TRBD1 agrees at 8 bases. From germline, CDR1 is MGHRA and CDR2 YSYEKL. The CDR3 is 16 amino acids. Trimming cost V 4 bases and J 7 bases; bases outside gene matches: 14. The CDR3 nucleotides read TGCGCCAGCAGCCCGAAAAGCGGACAGGGTTCCACTGGCTACACCTTC. Protein: CASSPKSGQGSTGYTF.

The rearrangement joins TRBV6-6 to TRBJ1-5; TRBD1 matches 10 bases. Germline V gene data show CDR1 as MNHNY and CDR2 as SVGAGI (reference sequence). The CDR3 length is 14 residues. V was pared by 8 bases and J by 5 bases, with 6 bases of the junction left unmatched. As DNA, the CDR3 is TGTGCCAGCTGCCGGGACAGGGGATATCAGCCCCAGCATTTT. It is translated as CASCRDRGYQPQHF.

V usage is TRBV18 and J usage is TRBJ2-4; 7 bases align to TRBD2. Per germline, CDR1 KGHSH and CDR2 LQKENI. V shed 2 bases and J 6 bases; nucleotides not matched to a gene: 4. The CDR3 extends over 14 amino acids. CDR3: CASSPGREANIQYF. The CDR3 DNA reads TGTGCCAGCTCACCAGGGAGGGAGGCAAACATTCAGTACTTC.

CDR3 sequence (DNA): TGTGCCAGCACTTATACCGGGACAGGGGGCCTTAGTTCACCCCTCCACTTT. It codes for CASTYTGTGGLSSPLHF. The chain joins TRBV28 to TRBJ1-6; 12 bases match TRBD1. The V and J ends lost 7 bases and 9 bases, in that order; junction bases with no gene match: 13. CDR3 length: 17 residues. The germline gives CDR1 MDHEN, CDR2 SYDVKM.

This clone was observed a handful of times. This chain connects TRBV7-9 to TRBJ2-7; 9 nucleotides agree with TRBD1. V shed 2 bases and J 4 bases; nucleotides not matched to a gene: 9. CDR1 SEHNR and CDR2 FQNEAQ come from the germline V gene (reference sequence). This CDR3 comprises 16 residues. CDR3 in DNA: TGTGCCAGCAGCTTAACCGGGACAGGGCCCCGGTACGAGCAGTACTTC. Translated: CASSLTGTGPRYEQYF.

The V call is TRBV6-2 or TRBV6-3, the J call TRBJ1-5; D remains unclear. Germline V gene data show CDR1 as MNHEY and CDR2 as SVGEGT. This CDR3 contains 11 residues. V gave up 2 bases and J gave up 11 bases, with 7 bases separating them. The CDR3 reads CASSYGEAQHF. CDR3 sequence (DNA): TGTGCCAGCAGTTACGGGGAGGCCCAGCATTTT.

The chain carries TRBV7-9 and TRBJ1-1; TRBD1 is a possible D gene (5 bases). The CDR3 is 15 amino acids. The germline V and J ends were trimmed by 5 bases and 5 bases, with 18 bases remaining between them. CDR1 SEHNR and CDR2 FQNEAQ come from the germline V gene (reference sequence). This CDR3 reads CASSAGRGVGTEAFF. CDR3 nucleotides: TGTGCCAGCAGCGCCGGGAGGGGTGTGGGGACTGAAGCTTTCTTT.

This chain links TRBV9 with TRBJ2-3; 7 bases match TRBD2. The CDR3 length is 15 residues. V lost 4 bases to trimming and J lost 0 bases; unmatched junction nucleotides: 5. Germline CDR1 SGDLS, CDR2 YYNGEE. CDR3 in DNA: TGTGCCAGCAGCCCATGGGGGGGTAGCACAGATACGCAGTATTTT. Protein product: CASSPWGGSTDTQYF.

This chain uses TRBV5-4 with TRBJ1-2; TRBD1 agrees at 10 bases. V was pared by 0 bases and J by 4 bases, with 9 bases of the junction left unmatched. This CDR3 is 17 amino acids long. Looked up from germline, CDR1 is SGHNT and CDR2 is YYREEE (reference sequence). The CDR3 nucleotides are TGTGCCAGCAGCTTGGTAGGAAGATGGACAGGGGGCTATGGCTACACCTTC. It encodes CASSLVGRWTGGYGYTF.

For the CDR3, the DNA is TGTGCCAGTAGTGCCGACAGGGGGCGGCTCTATGGCTACACCTTC. Translating gives CASSADRGRLYGYTF. This chain connects TRBV19 to TRBJ1-2; 10 nucleotides align to TRBD1. Germline trimming cut 5 bases from V and 4 bases from J; bases unmatched to any gene: 7. Germline lookup yields CDR1 LNHDA and CDR2 SQIVND (reference sequence). The CDR3 sequence is 15 residues long.

This chain uses TRBV2 with TRBJ2-2; TRBD2 aligns across 8 bases. Germline CDR1 is SNHLY and CDR2 is FYNNEI. The CDR3 contains 13 residues. With V trimmed by 7 bases and J by 6 bases, 4 bases remained unmatched. CDR3 residues: CASKTSAPGELFF. CDR3 in DNA: TGTGCCAGCAAGACTAGCGCGCCCGGGGAGCTGTTTTTT.

This chain connects TRBV6-1 to TRBJ2-4; TRBD1 agrees at 7 bases. V gave up 2 bases and J gave up 8 bases; unmatched junction bases: 6. The CDR3 length is 14 residues. CDR1 MNHNS and CDR2 SASEGT come from the germline V gene. Written as DNA, the CDR3 is TGTGCCAGCAGTGAAACCTACAGGGGTCACATTCAGTACTTC. This encodes CASSETYRGHIQYF.